The TCR beta chain under discussion was sequenced for a study of CXCR3 chemokines and chemotherapy response in bladder cancer (dated by TCRdb to between 2021 and 2024). As for the study more broadly: The study set out to examine whether the activity of the CXCR3 chemokine system within tumors predicted response to chemotherapy in human bladder cancer.

This clonotype is characterized as large (0.1 to 1%). The antigen it recognizes is unknown. Base qualities are missing; no much larger clone stands one base away. The protocol used for the library was PCR. The sequencer was an Illumina HiSeq 2500. TCRdb applied fastp at Q25 and MiXCR to the public reads, then kept only in-frame beta chains. Merged by CDR3 protein, the rows form single entries marked with the most common genes and DNA. This sample lists around 2,000 distinct CDR3 sequences; more than 15% were detected once. The top ten clonotypes cover around 35% of the sample. V ends up 7 bases short and J 4 bases short, with an unmatched junction base count of 13. CDR1 is given as MNHNY and CDR2 as SVGAGI, both from the germline V gene (reference sequence). The CDR3 runs 15 residues from the cysteine to the phenylalanine. Left in the record is the CDR3 DNA by itself, 45 bases read in frame from the first base.

The sequence derives from a human donor with bladder cancer that responded to neoadjuvant chemotherapy. The rearranged segments are TRBV6-6 and TRBJ2-7; 7 nucleotides in the junction match TRBD1. This material was acquired from a patient whose treatment included neoadjuvant chemotherapy. Here the CDR3 is given as CASNEGGLRPYEQYF. The DNA reads as follows: TGTGCCAGCAACGAAGGGGGCCTTAGGCCTTACGAGCAGTACTTC.